These 6 T cell receptor beta chains came from one sample sequenced in a study of control samples from healthy donors and cancer patients. Assay used: immunoSEQ multiplex PCR; TCRdb lists only in-frame clones, some missing. This sample carries about 150,000 clones, about 89% of them seen once, and the ten largest clones take roughly 5%. The specimen was blood. The receptors come from a man aged 25 to 40 in good health.

The chain combines TRBV24-1 with TRBJ1-5; 7 bases map to TRBD1. The germline CDR1 and CDR2 sequences are KGHDR and SFDVKD. The CDR3 runs 16 residues. The V gene end was trimmed by 2 bases and the J gene end by 6 bases; junction bases not matched to a gene: 9. The CDR3 reads CATSDSRQGERQPQHF. The CDR3 DNA follows: TGTGCCACCAGTGATTCTCGACAGGGCGAACGTCAGCCCCAGCATTTT.

The chain combines TRBV27 with TRBJ2-7, with 9 bases that match TRBD1. V lost 5 bases and J lost 6; bases outside the gene matches: 11. The CDR3 loop spans 15 amino acids. Germline V gives CDR1 MNHEY, CDR2 SMNVEV (reference sequence). The CDR3 DNA is TGTGCCAGCAGTCCTGAGGACAGGGGAAGGGGCGAGCAGTACTTC. Protein sequence: CASSPEDRGRGEQYF.

The chain is built from TRBV4-1 and TRBJ1-2; TRBD1 agrees at 8 bases. The germline V gene encodes CDR1 MGHRA and CDR2 YSYEKL. V lost 0 bases, J lost 7 bases, and 13 bases stayed unmatched. This CDR3 is built from 17 residues. The CDR3 reads CASSQDSNGRGRGGYTF. The CDR3 DNA follows: TGCGCCAGCAGCCAAGATTCGAATGGCAGGGGGCGCGGTGGCTACACCTTC.

J is TRBJ1-2 and V is TRBV4-3; D is ambiguous. The V end lost 0 bases, the J end lost 8 bases, and 16 bases lay between the germline ends. The CDR3 length is 15 residues. Germline V gives CDR1 LGHNA, CDR2 YSLEER. The CDR3 protein is CASSQEPYGVKGYTF. In nucleotides, the CDR3 is TGCGCCAGCAGCCAAGAACCGTACGGGGTAAAGGGCTACACCTTC.

This chain connects TRBV6-6 to TRBJ2-1; 8 bases match TRBD1. The CDR3 spans 17 residues. CDR1 MNHNY and CDR2 SVGAGI come from the germline V gene (reference sequence). The trim removed 5 bases at V and 6 bases at J, leaving 15 bases unmatched. The CDR3 reads CASSQGRGTGGRNEQFF. The CDR3 DNA reads TGTGCCAGCAGTCAGGGCAGGGGGACAGGTGGGCGCAATGAGCAGTTCTTC.

Points on this clone: In the same sample, other DNA sequences code for this CDR3. This chain joins TRBV7-2 and TRBJ2-7, with 10 nucleotides matching TRBD1. The trim removed 1 base at V and 4 bases at J, leaving 1 base unmatched. This CDR3 region has 14 residues. Germline loops: CDR1 SGHTA, CDR2 FQGNSA. The CDR3 nucleotides read TGTGCCAGCAGCTTAGGACAGGGGGCATACGAGCAGTACTTC. Translating it yields CASSLGQGAYEQYF.